This TCR beta chain was sequenced for a study of cytomegalovirus exposure and HLA in healthy donors. General study findings and limits: There were some public TCRs occurring in many donors, but most TCR sequences were rare.

About this clone itself: What it recognizes is unknown.

The germline CDR1 and CDR2 sequences are SGHRS and YFSETQ. The CDR3 loop spans 15 amino acids. Trimming shortened V by 3 bases and J by 3 bases, and 15 bases separated the two germline ends. PCR employed 60 Vbeta and 13 Jbeta primers. This table comes from immunoSEQ multiplex PCR, and its TCRdb copy is limited to in-frame clones, with some not included. The repertoire holds approximately 150,000 clones, with approximately 72% as singletons. This chain uses TRBV5-1 with TRBJ1-2; D possibly corresponds to TRBD1 (6 bases). Sample: PBMCs. The clonotype was recovered from a female donor in good health and CMV-seronegative. The CDR3 here is CASSWSGGGYYGYTF. DNA of the CDR3: TGCGCCAGCAGCTGGAGTGGGGGCGGCTACTATGGCTACACCTTC.